This T cell receptor (beta chain) was observed in a study of blood T cell repertoires in COVID-19. Background on the study: Acute and convalescent COVID-19 specimens originated in the United States, Italy and Spain.

Per the study methods: Amplification of reference gene primers was used by the study to estimate nucleated cell counts. Produced via immunoSEQ multiplex PCR; TCRdb's table is partial and in-frame only. V and J calls and clone size are given by that table; D and trimming were obtained from the DNA. The sample consists of roughly 250,000 clones, about nine tenths of them appearing once. The CDR3 totals 13 residues. Trimming pared 6 bases from V and 2 bases from J, leaving 10 bases between. From germline, CDR1 is SGHTA and CDR2 FQGTGA. Of note for this clone: Other DNA sequences in the same sample also yield this CDR3.

V gene TRBV7-3 combines with J gene TRBJ1-2; tentative D call: TRBD1 (5 bases). Sequenced sample: PBMCs or T cells enriched from blood (not recorded which). The TCR sequence derives from a woman under 40 with acute COVID-19. The CDR3 loop is CASSLTANYGYTF. In nucleotides, the CDR3 is TGTGCCAGCAGTTTGACAGCGAACTATGGCTACACCTTC.